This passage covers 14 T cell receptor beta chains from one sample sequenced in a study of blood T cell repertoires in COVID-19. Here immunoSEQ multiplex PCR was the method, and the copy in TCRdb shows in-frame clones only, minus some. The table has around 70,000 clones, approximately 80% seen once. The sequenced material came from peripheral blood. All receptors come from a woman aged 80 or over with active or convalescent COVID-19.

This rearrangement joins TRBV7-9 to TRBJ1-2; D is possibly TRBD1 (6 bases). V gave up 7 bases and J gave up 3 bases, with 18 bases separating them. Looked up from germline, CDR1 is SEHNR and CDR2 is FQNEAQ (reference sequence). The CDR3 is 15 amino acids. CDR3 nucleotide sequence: TGTGCCAGCACCCTGGGGCAGGGGCTAGACTATGGCTACACCTTC. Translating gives CASTLGQGLDYGYTF.

The chain's CDR3 is CASSTGTSGADTQYF. CDR3 coding DNA: TGTGCCAGCAGCACGGGGACTAGCGGGGCGGATACGCAGTATTTT. The genes are TRBV6-1 and TRBJ2-3; 13 bases are shared with TRBD2. There are 15 residues in the CDR3. The junction had 6 bases not matched to a gene; V was cut back by 6 bases and J by 6 bases. Per the germline V gene, CDR1 is MNHNS and CDR2 is SASEGT.

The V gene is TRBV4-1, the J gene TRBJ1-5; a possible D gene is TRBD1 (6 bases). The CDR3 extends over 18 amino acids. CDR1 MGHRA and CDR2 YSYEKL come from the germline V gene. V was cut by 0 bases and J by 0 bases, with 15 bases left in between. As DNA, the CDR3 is TGCGCCAGCAGCCAAGATAGGGGGGGCGGGTATAGCAATCAGCCCCAGCATTTT. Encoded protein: CASSQDRGGGYSNQPQHF.

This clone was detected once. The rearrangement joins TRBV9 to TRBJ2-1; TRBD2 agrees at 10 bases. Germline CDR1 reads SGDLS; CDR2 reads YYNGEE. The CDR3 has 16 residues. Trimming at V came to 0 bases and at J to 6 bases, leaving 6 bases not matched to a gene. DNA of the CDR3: TGTGCCAGCAGCGTAGGAGCAGCGGGAGGGTTCAATGAGCAGTTCTTC. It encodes CASSVGAAGGFNEQFF.

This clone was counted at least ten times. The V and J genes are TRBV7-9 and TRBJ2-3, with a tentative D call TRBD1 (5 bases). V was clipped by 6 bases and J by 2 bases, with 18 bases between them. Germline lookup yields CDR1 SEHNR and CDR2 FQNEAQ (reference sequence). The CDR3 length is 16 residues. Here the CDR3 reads CASSSTRTQDTDTQYF. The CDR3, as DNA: TGTGCCAGCAGTTCCACCCGGACACAAGACACAGATACGCAGTATTTT.

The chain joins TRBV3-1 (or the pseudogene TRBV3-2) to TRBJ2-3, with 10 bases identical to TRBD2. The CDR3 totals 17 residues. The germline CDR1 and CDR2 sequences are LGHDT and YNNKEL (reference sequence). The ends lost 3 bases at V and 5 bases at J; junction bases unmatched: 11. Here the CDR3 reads CASSQRPSGGGRDTQYF. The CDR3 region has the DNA TGTGCCAGCAGCCAGCGGCCTAGCGGGGGAGGAAGAGATACGCAGTATTTT.

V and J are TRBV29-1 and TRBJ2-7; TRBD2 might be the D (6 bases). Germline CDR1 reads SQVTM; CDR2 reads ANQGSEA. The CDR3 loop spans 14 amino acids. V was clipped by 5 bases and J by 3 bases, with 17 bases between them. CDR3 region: CSVTPGTQFYEQYF. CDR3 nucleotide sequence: TGCAGCGTTACCCCCGGGACTCAGTTCTACGAGCAGTACTTC.

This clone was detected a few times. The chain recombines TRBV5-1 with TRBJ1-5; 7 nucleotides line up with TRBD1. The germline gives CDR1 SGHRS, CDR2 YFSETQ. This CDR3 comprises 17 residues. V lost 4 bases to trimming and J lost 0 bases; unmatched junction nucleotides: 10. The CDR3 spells CASSPGTASDSNQPQHF. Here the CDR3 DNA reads TGCGCCAGCAGCCCGGGGACAGCCTCAGATAGCAATCAGCCCCAGCATTTT.

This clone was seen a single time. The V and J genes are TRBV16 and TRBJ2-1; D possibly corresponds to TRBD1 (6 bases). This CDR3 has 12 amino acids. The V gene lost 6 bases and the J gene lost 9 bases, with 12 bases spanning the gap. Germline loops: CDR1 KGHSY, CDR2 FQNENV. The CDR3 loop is CASSPQGSEQFF. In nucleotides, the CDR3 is TGTGCCAGCAGTCCCCAGGGGTCTGAGCAGTTCTTC.

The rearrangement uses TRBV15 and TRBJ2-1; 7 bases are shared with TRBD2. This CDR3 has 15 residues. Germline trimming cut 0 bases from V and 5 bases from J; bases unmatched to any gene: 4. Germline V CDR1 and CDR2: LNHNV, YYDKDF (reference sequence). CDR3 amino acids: CATSRDRRGNNEQFF. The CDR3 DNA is TGTGCCACCAGCAGAGATCGGCGGGGGAACAATGAGCAGTTCTTC.

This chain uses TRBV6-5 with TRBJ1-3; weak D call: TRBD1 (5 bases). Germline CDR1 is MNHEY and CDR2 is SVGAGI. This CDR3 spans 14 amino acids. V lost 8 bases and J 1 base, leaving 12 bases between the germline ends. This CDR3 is CASWAGGSGNTIYF. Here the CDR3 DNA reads TGTGCCAGCTGGGCTGGGGGGTCTGGAAACACCATATATTTT.

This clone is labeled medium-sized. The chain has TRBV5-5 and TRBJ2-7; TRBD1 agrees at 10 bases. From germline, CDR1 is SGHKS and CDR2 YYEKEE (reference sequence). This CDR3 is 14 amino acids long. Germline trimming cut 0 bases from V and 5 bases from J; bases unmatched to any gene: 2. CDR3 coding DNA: TGTGCCAGCAGCTTGGAGGGACAGGGGAACGAGCAGTACTTC. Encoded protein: CASSLEGQGNEQYF.

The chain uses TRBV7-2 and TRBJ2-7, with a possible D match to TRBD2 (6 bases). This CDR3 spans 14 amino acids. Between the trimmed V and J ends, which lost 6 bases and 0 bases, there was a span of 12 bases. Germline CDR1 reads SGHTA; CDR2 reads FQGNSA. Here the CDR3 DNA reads TGTGCCAGCAGACCCCGGACTACCTCCTACGAGCAGTACTTC. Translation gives CASRPRTTSYEQYF.

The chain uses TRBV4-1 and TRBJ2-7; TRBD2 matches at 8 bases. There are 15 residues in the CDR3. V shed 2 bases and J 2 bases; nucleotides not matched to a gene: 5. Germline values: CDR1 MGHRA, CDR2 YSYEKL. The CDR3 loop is CASSQIAGITYEQYF. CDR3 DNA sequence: TGCGCCAGCAGCCAAATAGCGGGGATAACCTACGAGCAGTACTTC.